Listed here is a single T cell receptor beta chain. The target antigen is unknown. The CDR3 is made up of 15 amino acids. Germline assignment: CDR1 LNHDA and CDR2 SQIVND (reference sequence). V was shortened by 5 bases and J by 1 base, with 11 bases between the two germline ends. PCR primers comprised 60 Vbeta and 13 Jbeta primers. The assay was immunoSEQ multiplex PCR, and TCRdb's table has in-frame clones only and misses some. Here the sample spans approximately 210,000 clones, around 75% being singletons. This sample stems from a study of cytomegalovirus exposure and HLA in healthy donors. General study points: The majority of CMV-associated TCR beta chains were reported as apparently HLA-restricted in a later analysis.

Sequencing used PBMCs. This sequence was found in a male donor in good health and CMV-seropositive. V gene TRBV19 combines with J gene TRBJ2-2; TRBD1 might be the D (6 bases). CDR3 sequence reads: CASSFTGRNTGELFF. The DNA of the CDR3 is TGTGCCAGTAGTTTCACAGGGAGGAACACCGGGGAGCTGTTTTTT.